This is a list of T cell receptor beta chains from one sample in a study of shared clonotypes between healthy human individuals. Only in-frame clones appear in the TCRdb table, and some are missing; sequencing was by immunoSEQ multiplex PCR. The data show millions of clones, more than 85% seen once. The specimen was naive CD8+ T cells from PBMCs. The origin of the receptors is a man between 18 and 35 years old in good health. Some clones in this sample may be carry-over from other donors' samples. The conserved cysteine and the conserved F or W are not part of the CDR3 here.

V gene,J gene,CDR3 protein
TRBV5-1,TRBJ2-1,ASSLTAGGYNEQF
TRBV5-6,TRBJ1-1,ASSLGNRPNTEAF
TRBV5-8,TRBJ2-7,ASSASMSYEQY
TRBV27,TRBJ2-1,ASSLLAGVYNEQF
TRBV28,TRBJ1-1,ASSRGGTEAF
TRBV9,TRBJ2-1,ASSPPTSNHEQF
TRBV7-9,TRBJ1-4,ASSEFRAFGEKLF
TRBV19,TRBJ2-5,ASQPLGLAGQETQY
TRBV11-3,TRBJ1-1,ASSSGTGGPNTEAF
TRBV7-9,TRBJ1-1,ASSSHRTPNTEAF
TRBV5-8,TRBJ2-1,ASSTLSSGAGRNEQF
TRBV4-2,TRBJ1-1,ASSQESENTEAF
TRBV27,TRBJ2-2,ASTVRVTGELF
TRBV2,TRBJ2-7,ASSSGTGDQYEQY
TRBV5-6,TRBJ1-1,ASSLGVGVTEAF
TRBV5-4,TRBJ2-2,ASSLGGTGELF